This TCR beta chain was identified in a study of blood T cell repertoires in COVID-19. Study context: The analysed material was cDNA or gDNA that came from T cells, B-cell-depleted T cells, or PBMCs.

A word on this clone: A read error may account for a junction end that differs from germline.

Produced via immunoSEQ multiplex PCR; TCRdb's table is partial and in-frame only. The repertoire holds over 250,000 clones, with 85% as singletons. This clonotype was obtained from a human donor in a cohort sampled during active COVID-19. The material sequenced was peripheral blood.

The CDR3 reads CASSPEKDRPIF. CDR3 nucleotide sequence: TGTGCCAGCAGCCCGGAAAAGGACAGGCCGATTTTC. This sequence joins TRBV5-5 and TRBJ2-7, with 7 bases aligning to TRBD1. The CDR3 sequence is 12 residues long. Looked up from germline, CDR1 is SGHKS and CDR2 is YYEKEE (reference sequence). The full variable domain, with the rest looked up from reference TRBV5-5 and TRBJ2-7, is DAGVTQSPTHLIKTRGQQVTLRCSPISGHKSVSWYQQVLGQGPQFIFQYYEKEERGRGNFPDRFSARQFPNYSSELNVNALLLGDSALYLCASSPEKDRPIFGPGTRLTVT.